The 28 T cell receptor beta chains in this list originate from one sample, sequenced in a study of cytomegalovirus exposure and HLA in healthy donors. A multiplex PCR was run with 60 Vbeta primers and 13 Jbeta primers. Profiling relied on immunoSEQ multiplex PCR, and the TCRdb table lists in-frame clones only, not all of them. Of about 150,000 clones listed, 60% to 85% are singletons. Sequencing used PBMCs. The receptors shown here come from a woman aged 40-49 years in good health and CMV-seronegative.

The genes are TRBV6-5 and TRBJ2-3, with TRBD1 as a possible D gene (5 bases). V lost 2 bases, J lost 0 bases, and 9 bases lay in between. The CDR3 is made up of 15 amino acids. CDR1 is MNHEY and CDR2 is SVGAGI in the germline V gene. CDR3 sequence (DNA): TGTGCCAGCAGTTACCAGGACAAAAGCACAGATACGCAGTATTTT. Its translation is CASSYQDKSTDTQYF.

This sequence joins TRBV5-1 and TRBJ2-5; TRBD1 aligns across 11 bases. The CDR3 totals 18 residues. Germline CDR1 is SGHRS and CDR2 is YFSETQ. V lost 4 bases, J lost 3 bases, and 14 bases stayed unmatched. Here the CDR3 reads CASSQERDRGWTEETQYF. In DNA form, the CDR3 reads TGCGCCAGCAGCCAGGAGCGGGACAGGGGGTGGACCGAAGAGACCCAGTACTTC.

The chain is built from TRBV4-1 and TRBJ2-5; D is perhaps TRBD2 (6 bases). CDR1 and CDR2 from the germline V gene are MGHRA and YSYEKL. There are 15 residues in the CDR3. Trimming left V 0 bases short and J 5 bases short, with 13 bases between. CDR3 protein: CASSQDLTSRETQYF. Here the CDR3 DNA reads TGCGCCAGCAGCCAAGATCTGACTAGTAGGGAGACCCAGTACTTC.

This clone has only a few counts. The rearrangement uses TRBV23-1 and TRBJ2-7, with TRBD2 as a possible D gene (6 bases). TRBV23-1 is designated an ORF whose function remains uncertain. V lost 9 bases, J lost 2 bases, and 14 bases lay in between. This CDR3 has 13 residues. The CDR3 loop is CAREGLGTYEQYF. The DNA for the CDR3 is TGCGCCAGAGAGGGACTTGGAACCTACGAGCAGTACTTC.

This chain uses TRBV2 with TRBJ1-6; D unresolved. The V gene's germline CDR1 is SNHLY and CDR2 FYNNEI. Trimming cost V 4 bases and J 7 bases, with 8 bases left between them. The CDR3 sequence is 13 residues long. The CDR3 is CASSGGANSPLHF. The CDR3 coding sequence is TGTGCCAGCAGTGGGGGAGCCAATTCACCCCTCCACTTT.

This sequence joins TRBV5-1 and TRBJ1-1; perhaps TRBD1 as D (5 bases). V shed 0 bases and J shed 6 bases, with 12 bases lying between them. The germline gives CDR1 SGHRS, CDR2 YFSETQ. CDR3 length equals 14 residues. The DNA of the CDR3 is TGCGCCAGCAGCTTGGCCGGGGGGACGCCTGAAGCTTTCTTT. This sequence encodes CASSLAGGTPEAFF.

The genes are TRBV5-1 and TRBJ1-1; D uncertain. This CDR3 has 13 residues. Trimming shortened V by 0 bases and J by 8 bases, and 11 bases separated the two germline ends. Germline values: CDR1 SGHRS, CDR2 YFSETQ. CDR3 nucleotide sequence: TGCGCCAGCAGCTTGGGCCCCGAGTACGAAGCTTTCTTT. It codes for CASSLGPEYEAFF. The complete variable domain, with remaining parts taken from reference TRBV5-1 and TRBJ1-1, reads KAGVTQTPRYLIKTRGQQVTLSCSPISGHRSVSWYQQTPGQGLQFLFEYFSETQRNKGNFPGRFSGRQFSNSRSEMNVSTLELGDSALYLCASSLGPEYEAFFGQGTRLTVV.

This clone appeared a few times. The rearrangement links TRBV7-2 to TRBJ2-5, with unresolved D. The DNA end is a closer match to TRBJ2-7, so the J assignment may be wrong. Germline lookup yields CDR1 SGHTA and CDR2 FQGNSA. The CDR3 is 13 amino acids. CDR3 sequence reads: CASSSRQFYEQYF. The CDR3, as DNA: TGTGCCAGCAGCTCCAGGCAGTTCTACGAGCAGTACTTC.

The V call is TRBV28, the J call TRBJ2-7, with 9 bases identical to TRBD2. V lost 1 base and J lost 4; bases outside the gene matches: 5. This CDR3 spans 15 amino acids. Germline loops: CDR1 MDHEN, CDR2 SYDVKM. The CDR3 spells CASSLSSREGYEQYF. The DNA for the CDR3 is TGTGCCAGCAGTTTATCTTCGCGGGAGGGGTACGAGCAGTACTTC.

This clone appeared a single time. The chain is built from TRBV27 and TRBJ1-5; D uncertain. CDR3 length: 13 amino acids. Trimming pared 5 bases from V and 8 bases from J, leaving 13 bases between. Germline CDR1 reads MNHEY; CDR2 reads SMNVEV (reference sequence). Here the CDR3 reads CASSLRADEPQHF. As DNA, the CDR3 is TGTGCCAGCAGTCTACGCGCCGATGAGCCCCAGCATTTT.

This clone was recorded a few times. The V call is TRBV5-1, the J call TRBJ2-3, with 7 bases fitting TRBD1. V lost 4 bases and J lost 4; bases outside the gene matches: 12. CDR1 and CDR2 from the germline V gene are SGHRS and YFSETQ. The CDR3 totals 16 residues. CDR3 protein: CASSIILGTDPDTQYF. The CDR3 coding sequence is TGCGCCAGCAGCATCATTCTGGGGACAGATCCAGATACGCAGTATTTT.

The CDR3 loop is CTSSQASQGQCSYEQYF. CDR3 nucleotide sequence: TGCACCAGCAGCCAAGCCTCTCAGGGGCAGTGCTCCTACGAGCAGTACTTC. This chain connects TRBV1 to TRBJ2-7; the D call of TRBD1 is as the table states it, not checked on the DNA. TRBV1 is termed a pseudogene. The CDR3 runs 17 residues.

A single count supports this clone. V usage is TRBV5-1 and J usage is TRBJ2-7; 7 bases align to TRBD1. The CDR3 runs to 15 residues. CDR1 and CDR2 from the germline V gene are SGHRS and YFSETQ. V shed 4 bases, J shed 7 bases, and the junction held 14 bases outside the gene matches. The CDR3 protein is CASSKRDSPRGEQYF. The CDR3 DNA follows: TGCGCCAGCAGCAAACGGGACAGCCCCAGGGGAGAGCAGTACTTC.

This chain connects TRBV10-3 to TRBJ1-2; possibly TRBD1 for D (5 bases). Trimming shortened V by 4 bases and J by 5 bases, and 14 bases separated the two germline ends. CDR1 and CDR2 (germline): ENHRY, SYGVKD. This CDR3 has 14 residues. The CDR3: CAISVGGEEYGYTF. Written as DNA, the CDR3 is TGTGCCATCAGTGTTGGGGGGGAGGAATATGGCTACACCTTC.

V and J are TRBV5-6 and TRBJ2-7; 8 bases line up with TRBD2. The J segment lost 3 bases and the V segment lost 4 bases, leaving 9 bases of the junction unmatched. Germline V CDR1 and CDR2: SGHDT, YYEEEE. This CDR3 spans 15 amino acids. In DNA form, the CDR3 reads TGTGCCAGCAGCGCCTTGAGGGCGGGGGGCTACGAGCAGTACTTC. Amino acids: CASSALRAGGYEQYF.

V gene TRBV6-5 combines with J gene TRBJ1-5, with a possible D match to TRBD1 (5 bases). Germline assignment: CDR1 MNHEY and CDR2 SVGAGI. Deletions cut 4 bases from V and 5 bases from J, with 18 bases between. The CDR3 has 16 amino acids. The CDR3 spells CASSSPGGMIDQPQHF. CDR3 nucleotides: TGTGCCAGCAGTTCCCCGGGGGGTATGATAGATCAGCCCCAGCATTTT.

This rearrangement joins TRBV5-1 to TRBJ1-1, with a tentative D call TRBD1 (5 bases). Trimming removed 3 bases at V and 5 bases at J, with 11 bases between. Germline V gene lookup returns CDR1 SGHRS and CDR2 YFSETQ. The CDR3 covers 13 residues. CDR3 amino acids: CASSYTGRTEAFF. The CDR3 nucleotides are TGCGCCAGCAGCTACACAGGACGGACTGAAGCTTTCTTT.

The chain has TRBV5-1 and TRBJ1-2; D perhaps matches TRBD1 (5 bases). The CDR3 loop spans 13 amino acids. Trimming shortened V by 4 bases and J by 4 bases, and 11 bases separated the two germline ends. Germline loops: CDR1 SGHRS, CDR2 YFSETQ. In nucleotides, the CDR3 is TGCGCCAGCAGCCCGGGACTGCTCTATGGCTACACCTTC. Amino acids: CASSPGLLYGYTF.

The chain joins TRBV10-3 to TRBJ2-1; TRBD2 might be the D (5 bases). This CDR3 is 15 amino acids long. Germline V gene data show CDR1 as ENHRY and CDR2 as SYGVKD. Trimming pared 4 bases from V and 9 bases from J, leaving 19 bases between. The CDR3, as DNA: TGTGCCATCAGTGTGGCGAGGGAGACTGGGAGTGAGCAGTTCTTC. Protein: CAISVARETGSEQFF.

The chain is built from TRBV5-4 and TRBJ2-7; 7 positions match TRBD1. The ends lost 1 base at V and 4 bases at J; junction bases unmatched: 5. CDR1 is SGHNT and CDR2 is YYREEE in the germline V gene (reference sequence). The CDR3 loop spans 14 amino acids. CDR3 region: CASSLSTGSYEQYF. DNA for the CDR3: TGTGCCAGCAGCTTGTCGACAGGGTCGTACGAGCAGTACTTC.

This sequence joins TRBV2 and TRBJ2-7; D is possibly TRBD2 (5 bases). Trimming took 5 bases from V and 3 from J, leaving 17 bases between them. This CDR3 is built from 15 residues. Germline CDR1 reads SNHLY; CDR2 reads FYNNEI. The CDR3 reads CASSFGARAVYEQYF. The CDR3 DNA follows: TGTGCCAGCAGTTTTGGTGCGAGAGCGGTCTACGAGCAGTACTTC.

V gene TRBV29-1 combines with J gene TRBJ2-1, with D uncertain. Trimming left V 5 bases short and J 0 bases short, with 17 bases between. The germline V gene has CDR1 SQVTM and CDR2 ANQGSEA. This CDR3 has 16 residues. The CDR3 protein is CSVNLAILSSYNEQFF. The CDR3 DNA reads TGCAGCGTTAACTTAGCTATCTTAAGCTCCTACAATGAGCAGTTCTTC.

The chain carries TRBV10-3 and TRBJ1-5; TRBD1 aligns across 9 bases. Germline assignment: CDR1 ENHRY and CDR2 SYGVKD. This CDR3 has 14 amino acids. V trimming: 2 bases; J trimming: 4 bases; junction bases outside the gene matches: 0. The CDR3 loop is CAISEDRGNQPQHF. The DNA of the CDR3 is TGTGCCATCAGTGAGGACAGGGGGAATCAGCCCCAGCATTTT.

The gene calls are TRBV5-1 and TRBJ2-1, with 8 bases identical to TRBD2. Germline assignment: CDR1 SGHRS and CDR2 YFSETQ. V dropped 4 bases and J dropped 3; count of bases not matched to a gene: 6. The CDR3 is 15 residues long. CDR3 sequence (DNA): TGCGCCAGCAGCACTAGCGGAGGGGACTACAATGAGCAGTTCTTC. Its translation is CASSTSGGDYNEQFF.

V gene TRBV6-5 combines with J gene TRBJ1-2, with a possible D match to TRBD1 (6 bases). The CDR3 contains 15 residues. In germline, CDR1 is MNHEY, CDR2 SVGAGI. Trimming pared 6 bases from V and 0 bases from J, leaving 14 bases between. The CDR3, as DNA: TGTGCCAGCAGCAGGGGAGAGCCCCCTAACTATGGCTACACCTTC. Translating gives CASSRGEPPNYGYTF.

The chain uses TRBV5-4 and TRBJ2-7, with 10 positions matching TRBD1. Looked up from germline, CDR1 is SGHNT and CDR2 is YYREEE (reference sequence). This CDR3 comprises 14 residues. Unmatched junction bases numbered 4, after V lost 2 bases and J lost 5 bases. The CDR3 bases are TGTGCCAGCAGCTTACCGGGACAGGGGAACGAGCAGTACTTC. This encodes CASSLPGQGNEQYF.

Of note for this clone: This CDR3 fails to terminate in the conserved phenylalanine or tryptophan, so it likely reflects a read error. The J gene is TRBJ2-3, the V gene TRBV29-1; 8 bases are shared with TRBD1. Germline loops: CDR1 SQVTM, CDR2 ANQGSEA. CDR3 size: 15 residues. V trimming: 7 bases; J trimming: 2 bases; junction bases outside the gene matches: 11. CDR3 in DNA: TGCAGCGCCGAATCGACAGGGGTATACACAGATACGCAGTATGTT. The encoded protein is CSAESTGVYTDTQYV.

The chain carries TRBV6-1 and TRBJ1-5, with a weak D call TRBD1 (5 bases). CDR3 length: 14 amino acids. Germline CDR1 and CDR2: MNHNS and SASEGT. The germline V and J ends were trimmed by 2 bases and 7 bases, with 12 bases remaining between them. CDR3 nucleotide sequence: TGTGCCAGCAGTGAACCGGGGGTAGGCCAGCCCCAGCATTTT. It yields the protein CASSEPGVGQPQHF.